One T cell receptor (beta chain) is described in this entry. What it binds is unknown. The data stem from a study of T-cell reconstitution after alpha-beta-depleted transplantation in children. Study results and caveats: For some patients, TCRbeta diversity was high at day 60 because of recipient T cells and thymic progenitors that survived. Reported findings indicate that, about two months after transplant, alpha-beta T cells came from several hundred expanded clones, which were derived from non-depleted graft cells. T-cell numbers and diversity one year post-transplant derived largely from freshly generated T cells.

A library of TCRbeta sequences, prepared with unique molecular identifiers, was generated. TCRdb re-analysed the PCR reads in MiXCR, keeping a single row per CDR3 protein. The sample consists of over 400,000 distinct CDR3 sequences, approximately 41% of them appearing once. V was pared by 10 bases and J by 3 bases, with 8 bases of the junction left unmatched. Germline V gene data show CDR1 as MNHEY and CDR2 as SMNVEV (reference sequence). The CDR3 is 13 residues long. This TCR was sampled from a girl aged 2-10 years with aplastic anemia, due to receive a stem cell transplant. The rearrangement joins TRBV27 to TRBJ2-7, with 8 nucleotides matching TRBD1. Sequenced here: PBMCs, sampled before TCRalphabeta/CD19-depleted stem cell transplant. The CDR3 is CATSYGQGYEQYF. Written as DNA, the CDR3 is TGTGCCACCAGCTACGGACAGGGCTACGAGCAGTACTTC.